The 15 T cell receptor beta chains below were found in one sample sequenced in a study of blood T cells in healthy people across ages (dated by TCRdb to between 2015 and 2017). Libraries were prepared through 5' RACE. The data were produced on an Illumina HiSeq 2500. The second PCR ran for about 7 to 11 cycles and used a J-beta primer mix along with a sample-barcoded 5' primer. TCRdb applied fastp at Q25 and MiXCR to the public reads, then kept only in-frame beta chains. Rows are unified per CDR3 protein, each entry keeping the most common DNA and genes. The sample table lists some 1.5 million distinct CDR3 sequences, roughly 43% of them with a count of one. The ten largest clones add up to about 3.8% of the sample. The sequencing sample was made of blood. The receptors stem from a young woman in good health.

This clonotype was seen only once. A much more abundant neighbour one base away suggests this may be a read error. The chain uses TRBV12-3 or TRBV12-4 and TRBJ1-6; 7 nucleotides agree with TRBD1. The CDR3 has 13 amino acids. The V gene end was trimmed by 4 bases and the J gene end by 11 bases; junction bases not matched to a gene: 5. Here the CDR3 DNA reads TGTGCCAGCAGTTCAGGGGGAGGCGCACCCCTCCACTTT. Translated, it gives CASSSGGGAPLHF.

The chain combines TRBV18 with TRBJ1-1; 12 bases fit TRBD1. This CDR3 spans 19 amino acids. Germline CDR1 and CDR2: KGHSH and LQKENI. V lost 1 base and J lost 5; bases outside the gene matches: 14. CDR3 amino acids: CASSPRVTGQGAVGTEAFF. Here the CDR3 DNA reads TGTGCCAGCTCACCACGCGTAACGGGACAGGGGGCTGTGGGGACTGAAGCTTTCTTT.

This clonotype has just a few counts. The genes are TRBV4-2 and TRBJ1-5; D gene unclear. Trimming shortened V by 4 bases and J by 3 bases, and 10 bases separated the two germline ends. This CDR3 spans 14 amino acids. In germline, CDR1 is LGHNA, CDR2 YNFKEQ. CDR3 region: CASSPVGDNQPQHF. CDR3 in DNA: TGTGCCAGCAGCCCGGTAGGAGACAATCAGCCCCAGCATTTT.

J is TRBJ2-3 and V is TRBV20-1; D assignment may be TRBD1 or TRBD2 (5 bases each). This CDR3 comprises 13 residues. Trimming removed 2 bases at V and 5 bases at J, with 11 bases between. Germline V gene data show CDR1 as DFQATT and CDR2 as SNEGSKA (reference sequence). The CDR3 protein is CSARRDGGDTQYF. The CDR3 region has the DNA TGCAGTGCTAGACGGGACGGCGGAGATACGCAGTATTTT.

This chain joins TRBV10-3 and TRBJ2-7; TRBD2 is a possible D gene (6 bases). Per germline, CDR1 ENHRY and CDR2 SYGVKD. This CDR3 region has 14 residues. With 6 bases removed from V and 0 bases from J, the gap between germline ends came to 12 bases. The CDR3 sequence is CAIREGAGSYEQYF. CDR3 nucleotide sequence: TGTGCCATCAGGGAGGGAGCCGGCTCCTACGAGCAGTACTTC.

The gene calls are TRBV30 and TRBJ1-1; possible D gene TRBD1, 5 bases. V lost 4 bases and J lost 2, with 11 bases in between. This CDR3 has 13 residues. CDR1 GTSNPN and CDR2 SVGIG come from the germline V gene (reference sequence). CDR3 sequence reads: CAWTVRGNTEAFF. The DNA of the CDR3 is TGTGCCTGGACGGTTAGGGGAAACACTGAAGCTTTCTTT.

A few counts support this clonotype. The rearrangement joins TRBV12-3 or TRBV12-4 to TRBJ2-1; TRBD2 matches 7 bases. The CDR3 runs 15 residues. V was clipped by 3 bases and J by 10 bases; unmatched bases: 12. CDR3 in DNA: TGTGCCAGCAGTTTCAGCGGGGTAACGGTGGGGGAGCAGTTCTTC. It translates to CASSFSGVTVGEQFF.

The chain recombines TRBV20-1 with TRBJ2-7, with 8 bases identical to TRBD1. After removal of 5 bases from V and 7 bases from J, the junction contained 16 bases not matched to a gene. The CDR3 contains 15 residues. CDR1 and CDR2 from the germline V gene are DFQATT and SNEGSKA (reference sequence). CDR3 DNA: TGCAGTGCTCAATCAGGGGGCATCACCTACAATGAGCAGTACTTC. Amino acid sequence: CSAQSGGITYNEQYF.

This clonotype was observed a handful of times. The rearrangement uses TRBV9 and TRBJ1-2; possibly TRBD1 for D (5 bases). This CDR3 comprises 15 residues. Trimming left V 4 bases short and J 0 bases short, with 13 bases between. Germline lookup yields CDR1 SGDLS and CDR2 YYNGEE. In nucleotides, the CDR3 is TGTGCCAGCAGCAGAGGGACTTCAACTAACTATGGCTACACCTTC. Its translation: CASSRGTSTNYGYTF.

On this clonotype: Being one base from a much bigger clone, this may be a read error. V gene TRBV5-1 combines with J gene TRBJ1-2; D remains unclear. Trimming took 4 bases from V and 4 from J, leaving 20 bases between them. CDR1 and CDR2 from the germline V gene are SGHRS and YFSETQ. The CDR3 has 16 amino acids. This CDR3 is CASSLESYRGTYGYTF. The CDR3 DNA reads TGCGCCAGCAGCCTGGAATCCTACCGGGGAACCTATGGCTACACCTTC.

J is TRBJ2-7 and V is TRBV29-1; 7 bases fit TRBD2. J was trimmed by 7 bases and V by 7 bases; bases with no gene match: 13. The CDR3 is 13 amino acids. The germline CDR1 and CDR2 sequences are SQVTM and ANQGSEA. This CDR3 is CSGRDYLKNEQYF. The CDR3 DNA follows: TGCAGCGGCCGGGACTACCTTAAGAATGAGCAGTACTTC.

The chain combines TRBV4-1 with TRBJ2-1; 9 bases align to TRBD2. This CDR3 has 15 amino acids. Germline trimming cut 1 base from V and 9 bases from J; bases unmatched to any gene: 7. Germline V CDR1 and CDR2: MGHRA, YSYEKL. CDR3 sequence (DNA): TGCGCCAGCAGCCAAGTGAGACTAGCGGCCCGTGAGCAGTTCTTC. Translating it yields CASSQVRLAAREQFF.

The chain couples TRBV19 to TRBJ2-1; D not certain. Germline V gene lookup returns CDR1 LNHDA and CDR2 SQIVND (reference sequence). The CDR3 length is 14 residues. V was cut by 10 bases and J by 6 bases, with 19 bases left in between. CDR3 region: CATTTEASGNEQFF. The CDR3 DNA reads as TGTGCCACCACGACTGAAGCTTCAGGCAATGAGCAGTTCTTC. The whole variable domain, filled in from reference TRBV19 and TRBJ2-1, reads DGGITQSPKYLFRKEGQNVTLSCEQNLNHDAMYWYRQDPGQGLRLIYYSQIVNDFQKGDIAEGYSVSREKKESFPLTVTSAQKNPTAFYLCATTTEASGNEQFFGPGTRLTVL.

This clonotype was seen a handful of times. The chain links TRBV9 to TRBJ1-2, with 7 bases identical to TRBD1. This CDR3 has 16 amino acids. V shed 4 bases, J shed 2 bases, and the junction held 11 bases outside the gene matches. Germline V lookup: CDR1 SGDLS, CDR2 YYNGEE. The CDR3 protein is CASSLSREGANYGYTF. The DNA of the CDR3 is TGTGCCAGCAGCCTTTCCCGGGAGGGGGCGAACTATGGCTACACCTTC.

The table lists this clonotype with a few counts. The rearrangement uses TRBV28 and TRBJ1-4, with D hard to call. Germline V gives CDR1 MDHEN, CDR2 SYDVKM. CDR3 length: 12 amino acids. V lost 6 bases, J lost 8 bases, and 10 bases lay in between. The CDR3 is CASSNLREKLFF. The CDR3 DNA follows: TGTGCCAGCAGCAATTTGAGGGAAAAACTGTTTTTT. Supplemented by reference TRBV28 and TRBJ1-4, the full variable domain reads DVKVTQSSRYLVKRTGEKVFLECVQDMDHENMFWYRQDPGLGLRLIYFSYDVKMKEKGDIPEGYSVSREKKERFSLILESASTNQTSMYLCASSNLREKLFFGSGTQLSVL.